Shown below are 22 T cell receptor beta chains from a single sample sequenced in a study of blood T cells in healthy people across ages. Primed by a sample-barcoded 5' primer and a J-beta primer mix, a second PCR proceeded for about 7 to 12 cycles. TCRdb re-derived calls from the 5' RACE reads in MiXCR, one entry per CDR3 protein. The repertoire holds nearly 1 million distinct CDR3 sequences, roughly 51% seen once, with 20% to 25% in the top ten. Source material: blood. The receptors were sampled from a woman aged 55 to 70 in good health.

Worth noting for this clonotype: The germline gene is not matched at one end of the junction; a read error may be the cause. This chain links TRBV29-1 with TRBJ2-7, with unresolved D. Germline loops: CDR1 SQVTM, CDR2 ANQGSEA. The CDR3 sequence is 14 residues long. The CDR3 reads CSVEGSPIGYEQYF. In DNA, the CDR3 is TGCAGCGTGGAAGGATCCCCTATAGGGTACGAGCAGTACTTC.

The rearrangement links TRBV10-3 to TRBJ2-7; D not resolved. Judging by the DNA end, TRBJ2-4 fits better; the J call may be wrong. The CDR3 runs 12 residues. Germline-derived CDR1 and CDR2 are ENHRY and SYGVKD. This chain's CDR3 is CAISDSKNIQYF. CDR3 nucleotide sequence: TGTGCCATCAGTGACAGTAAAAACATTCAGTACTTC.

This clonotype was detected a few times. V gene TRBV7-2 combines with J gene TRBJ1-6, with unresolved D. Trimming shortened V by 1 base and J by 8 bases, and 15 bases separated the two germline ends. Germline-derived CDR1 and CDR2 are SGHTA and FQGNSA. The CDR3 runs to 16 residues. Written as DNA, the CDR3 is TGTGCCAGCAGCTTAGACGGGCAGGCTTCACATTCACCCCTCCACTTT. It translates to CASSLDGQASHSPLHF.

Turning to this clonotype: One base away lies a much larger clone, so this may be a sequencing read error. The V call is TRBV4-2, the J call TRBJ2-4; 11 bases are a match to TRBD1. Germline V gene lookup returns CDR1 LGHNA and CDR2 YNFKEQ. After removal of 0 bases from V and 13 bases from J, the junction contained 14 bases not matched to a gene. The CDR3 totals 17 residues. The CDR3 here is CASSQDLGTGGYNEQYF. CDR3 DNA sequence: TGTGCCAGCAGCCAAGACCTCGGGACAGGGGGTTATAATGAGCAGTACTTC.

This clonotype has more than one count but fewer than ten. The rearrangement uses TRBV10-3 and TRBJ1-5, with TRBD1 identical over 12 bases. Germline V gives CDR1 ENHRY, CDR2 SYGVKD. The CDR3 runs 22 residues. V shed 10 bases and J 0 bases; nucleotides not matched to a gene: 25. CDR3 DNA: TGTGCCACCTCTAACAGTCCGGGACAGGGGGCGAGGAAGGGGGATAGCAATCAGCCCCAGCATTTT. It encodes CATSNSPGQGARKGDSNQPQHF.

The V gene is TRBV20-1, the J gene TRBJ2-3; D is possibly TRBD2 (5 bases). Trimming cost V 3 bases and J 2 bases, with 15 bases left between them. CDR1 is DFQATT and CDR2 is SNEGSKA in the germline V gene (reference sequence). This CDR3 contains 15 residues. The CDR3 region has the DNA TGCAGTGCTAGTAGAGGACGAGGGAACACAGATACGCAGTATTTT. It encodes CSASRGRGNTDTQYF.

This sequence joins TRBV24-1 and TRBJ2-1, with 8 bases lining up with TRBD2. V shed 5 bases, J shed 4 bases, and the junction held 12 bases outside the gene matches. The CDR3 loop spans 17 amino acids. The germline CDR1 and CDR2 sequences are KGHDR and SFDVKD. The CDR3: CATSGPRAGVDYNEQFF. The CDR3 DNA follows: TGTGCCACCAGTGGTCCCAGAGCGGGAGTCGATTACAATGAGCAGTTCTTC.

The chain carries TRBV3-1 and TRBJ2-7; D gene unclear. CDR3 length: 13 residues. The V end lost 1 base, the J end lost 6 bases, and 10 bases lay between the germline ends. Germline V gives CDR1 LGHDT, CDR2 YNNKEL (reference sequence). The CDR3 is CASSQGRSGEQYF. CDR3 nucleotides: TGTGCCAGCAGCCAAGGACGATCCGGCGAGCAGTACTTC.

The chain has TRBV3-1 and TRBJ2-6; 8 positions match TRBD1. Germline CDR1 and CDR2: LGHDT and YNNKEL (reference sequence). The V segment lost 4 bases and the J segment 3 bases; nucleotides outside the gene matches: 11. The CDR3 totals 18 residues. CDR3 in amino acids: CASSPTRQGRSGANVLTF. Here the CDR3 DNA reads TGTGCCAGCAGCCCGACCCGACAGGGGAGGAGTGGGGCCAACGTCCTGACTTTC. The entire variable domain, with the rest obtained from reference TRBV3-1 and TRBJ2-6, is as follows: DTAVSQTPKYLVTQMGNDKSIKCEQNLGHDTMYWYKQDSKKFLKIMFSYNNKELIINETVPNRFSPKSPDKAHLNLHINSLELGDSAVYFCASSPTRQGRSGANVLTFGAGSRLTVL.

The CDR3 here is CASSPTTPGLAGVYNEQFF. Written as DNA, the CDR3 is TGTGCCAGCAGTCCTACAACCCCGGGACTAGCGGGAGTGTACAATGAGCAGTTCTTC. This chain uses TRBV6-2 or TRBV6-3 with TRBJ2-1, with TRBD2 matching over 14 bases. The trim removed 5 bases at V and 4 bases at J, leaving 13 bases unmatched. The CDR3 loop spans 19 amino acids. Germline assignment: CDR1 MNHEY and CDR2 SVGEGT.

In the case of this clonotype: This clone may be a read error of a much larger clone one base away. The CDR3 is CAISEAEGRYEQYF. The DNA for the CDR3 is TGTGCCATCAGTGAGGCTGAGGGGCGTTACGAGCAGTACTTC. The chain uses TRBV10-3 and TRBJ2-4; D possibly matches TRBD1 or TRBD2 (5 bases each). The J call could be wrong; TRBJ2-7 is a better fit for the DNA end. This CDR3 region has 14 residues. Germline-derived CDR1 and CDR2 are ENHRY and SYGVKD.

This clonotype was picked up a small number of times. The chain links TRBV5-1 to TRBJ2-7; the D is unclear. Trimming took 5 bases from V and 1 from J, leaving 13 bases between them. Germline CDR1 SGHRS, CDR2 YFSETQ. This CDR3 is built from 14 residues. CDR3 amino acids: CASSMFAESYEQYF. The CDR3 coding sequence is TGCGCCAGCAGTATGTTCGCGGAATCCTACGAGCAGTACTTC.

This clonotype was picked up a small number of times. The chain employs TRBV27 and TRBJ2-3, with TRBD2 matching 11 bases. The CDR3 length is 16 residues. V was clipped by 4 bases and J by 6 bases; unmatched bases: 9. CDR1 and CDR2 from the germline V gene are MNHEY and SMNVEV (reference sequence). The CDR3 loop reads CASSSVAGGNMDTQYF. The DNA of the CDR3 is TGTGCCAGCAGTTCTGTAGCGGGAGGGAACATGGATACGCAGTATTTT.

About this clonotype: A much more abundant neighbour one base away suggests this may be a read error. The chain has TRBV5-1 and TRBJ2-3; D unresolved. V lost 0 bases to trimming and J lost 4 bases, with 12 bases between them. From germline, CDR1 is SGHRS and CDR2 YFSETQ. This CDR3 contains 15 residues. Written as DNA, the CDR3 is TGCGCCAGCAGCTTGGAGCACGTGGGCGCAGATACGCAGTATTTT. Protein sequence: CASSLEHVGADTQYF.

This chain uses TRBV28 with TRBJ1-1; the D is unclear. Looked up from germline, CDR1 is MDHEN and CDR2 is SYDVKM. This CDR3 contains 11 residues. V was shortened by 7 bases and J by 6 bases, with 9 bases between the two germline ends. CDR3 amino acids: CASTRFPEAFF. Written as DNA, the CDR3 is TGTGCCAGCACCCGCTTTCCTGAAGCTTTCTTT.

This chain connects TRBV6-4 to TRBJ2-6, with 12 positions matching TRBD1. In germline, CDR1 is MRHNA, CDR2 SNTAGT. V lost 6 bases, J lost 2 bases, and 5 bases stayed unmatched. CDR3 length equals 17 residues. The CDR3 sequence is CASSGWDRGPGANVLTF. CDR3 nucleotides: TGTGCCAGCAGCGGTTGGGACAGGGGGCCTGGGGCCAACGTCCTGACTTTC.

The chain is built from TRBV20-1 and TRBJ1-1; 7 nucleotides line up with TRBD1. The CDR3 sequence is 14 residues long. In germline, CDR1 is DFQATT, CDR2 SNEGSKA (reference sequence). After removal of 1 base from V and 7 bases from J, the junction contained 9 bases not matched to a gene. The CDR3 spells CSARAGTERDEAFF. The DNA of the CDR3 is TGCAGTGCTAGAGCCGGGACAGAAAGGGATGAAGCTTTCTTT.

This clonotype has a handful of counts. The rearrangement uses TRBV12-3 or TRBV12-4 and TRBJ2-5, with D unresolved. This CDR3 is built from 14 residues. Trimming cost V 6 bases and J 2 bases, with 13 bases left between them. CDR3 loop: CASRSSLVQETQYF. CDR3 nucleotide sequence: TGTGCCAGCAGGTCAAGCCTCGTTCAAGAGACCCAGTACTTC.

This clonotype showed up many times. The CDR3: CASSSQGYGYTF. The CDR3, as DNA: TGTGCCAGCAGTTCCCAGGGTTATGGCTACACCTTC. This chain links TRBV7-2 with TRBJ1-2, with D perhaps matching TRBD1 (5 bases). The ends were cut back, 6 bases at V and 5 bases at J, with 10 bases in the middle. Germline assignment: CDR1 SGHTA and CDR2 FQGNSA. This CDR3 region has 12 residues.

The rearrangement joins TRBV5-1 to TRBJ2-2; D perhaps matches TRBD2 (6 bases). The germline V and J ends were trimmed by 3 bases and 3 bases, with 9 bases remaining between them. Germline V gene lookup returns CDR1 SGHRS and CDR2 YFSETQ. The CDR3 is made up of 14 amino acids. The CDR3 bases are TGCGCCAGCAGCTCGGGACTTCACACCGGGGAGCTGTTTTTT. Translated: CASSSGLHTGELFF.

This chain links TRBV4-2 with TRBJ2-3, with 12 bases that match TRBD2. Germline V gene sequence: CDR1 LGHNA, CDR2 YNFKEQ. The CDR3 has 19 amino acids. Unmatched junction bases numbered 10, after V lost 0 bases and J lost 3 bases. This chain's CDR3 is CASSQDRLAGGLMTDTQYF. Here the CDR3 DNA reads TGTGCCAGCAGCCAAGATAGGCTAGCGGGGGGGCTGATGACAGATACGCAGTATTTT.

This clonotype was counted between two and nine times. The chain has TRBV5-1 and TRBJ2-7; possibly TRBD1 for D (6 bases). V lost 2 bases and J lost 0, with 12 bases in between. This CDR3 has 15 amino acids. Germline V lookup: CDR1 SGHRS, CDR2 YFSETQ. CDR3 in amino acids: CASSFTQGNSYEQYF. DNA of the CDR3: TGCGCCAGCAGCTTCACGCAGGGGAACTCCTACGAGCAGTACTTC. Complete variable domain (other parts from reference TRBV5-1 and TRBJ2-7): KAGVTQTPRYLIKTRGQQVTLSCSPISGHRSVSWYQQTPGQGLQFLFEYFSETQRNKGNFPGRFSGRQFSNSRSEMNVSTLELGDSALYLCASSFTQGNSYEQYFGPGTRLTVT.